The 30 T cell receptor beta chains listed next were all sequenced from one sample in a study of blood T cell repertoires in COVID-19. Profiled with immunoSEQ multiplex PCR; TCRdb holds only in-frame clones, not every one. The sample has roughly 130,000 clones, 84% seen once; the top ten hold under 5.5%. The sample comprised PBMCs or T cells enriched from blood (not recorded which). The receptor source for this set is a man aged 40-50 years with acute COVID-19.

The V and J genes are TRBV5-1 and TRBJ2-7; D is ambiguous. This CDR3 spans 14 amino acids. V lost 5 bases and J lost 0, with 12 bases in between. CDR1 is SGHRS, CDR2 YFSETQ, per germline. CDR3 DNA: TGCGCCAGCAGTCGAGACATCATCTCCTACGAGCAGTACTTC. Translated: CASSRDIISYEQYF. Using reference TRBV5-1 and TRBJ2-7 for the parts outside the CDR3, the full variable domain is KAGVTQTPRYLIKTRGQQVTLSCSPISGHRSVSWYQQTPGQGLQFLFEYFSETQRNKGNFPGRFSGRQFSNSRSEMNVSTLELGDSALYLCASSRDIISYEQYFGPGTRLTVT.

In regard to this clone: Different DNA sequences within this sample yield the same CDR3. The chain carries TRBV7-2 and TRBJ2-1; D not resolved. CDR1 and CDR2 from the germline V gene are SGHTA and FQGNSA. V was clipped by 2 bases and J by 7 bases, with 9 bases between them. The CDR3 is made up of 13 amino acids. CDR3 in amino acids: CASSLNQENEQFF. CDR3 sequence (DNA): TGTGCCAGCAGCTTAAATCAAGAGAATGAGCAGTTCTTC.

This clone was seen once. J is TRBJ1-4 and V is TRBV21-1; the DNA was not used to check the table's D call, TRBD1. TRBV21-1 has pseudogene status. The CDR3 contains 18 residues. The CDR3 nucleotides read TGTGCCAGCAGCAAAGGGACCTGGACAGGGGTCACTAATGAAAAACTGTTTTTT. It yields the protein CASSKGTWTGVTNEKLFF.

This clone was picked up a small number of times. V is TRBV27 and J is TRBJ1-2; D might be TRBD1 (5 bases). Germline CDR1 reads MNHEY; CDR2 reads SMNVEV (reference sequence). V lost 4 bases and J lost 4, with 13 bases in between. This CDR3 has 14 residues. The CDR3 sequence: CASSSRGGAYGYTF. The CDR3 region has the DNA TGTGCCAGCAGTTCCCGAGGAGGGGCCTATGGCTACACCTTC.

The rearrangement uses TRBV28 and TRBJ2-3, with 13 positions matching TRBD2. This CDR3 is built from 18 residues. J was trimmed by 3 bases and V by 6 bases; bases with no gene match: 12. CDR1 and CDR2 from the germline V gene are MDHEN and SYDVKM. CDR3 amino acids: CASRSPGLAGVGTDTQYF. CDR3 in DNA: TGTGCCAGCAGATCCCCCGGACTAGCGGGAGTTGGAACAGATACGCAGTATTTT.

The gene calls are TRBV28 and TRBJ1-1; no reliable D call. Per the germline V gene, CDR1 is MDHEN and CDR2 is SYDVKM. CDR3 length: 12 residues. The V and J ends lost 8 bases and 1 base respectively, with 8 bases between them. As DNA, the CDR3 is TGTGCCAGCGAGAGGTGGAACACTGAAGCTTTCTTT. Translating gives CASERWNTEAFF.

The rearrangement uses TRBV5-5 and TRBJ1-3; D remains unclear. Per germline, CDR1 SGHKS and CDR2 YYEKEE (reference sequence). The CDR3 has 15 amino acids. V shed 0 bases and J shed 0 bases, with 7 bases lying between them. The DNA of the CDR3 is TGTGCCAGCAGCTTGGCCCCGGGCTCTGGAAACACCATATATTTT. This sequence encodes CASSLAPGSGNTIYF.

This chain connects TRBV28 to TRBJ2-7; D not certain. CDR3 size: 12 residues. Germline lookup yields CDR1 MDHEN and CDR2 SYDVKM. Trimming cost V 6 bases and J 4 bases, with 10 bases left between them. CDR3 nucleotides: TGTGCCAGCAGGAGCTCGGAGTACGAGCAGTACTTC. As protein: CASRSSEYEQYF. Full variable domain (outside the CDR3, taken from reference TRBV28 and TRBJ2-7): DVKVTQSSRYLVKRTGEKVFLECVQDMDHENMFWYRQDPGLGLRLIYFSYDVKMKEKGDIPEGYSVSREKKERFSLILESASTNQTSMYLCASRSSEYEQYFGPGTRLTVT.

V is TRBV11-2 and J is TRBJ2-1; 9 bases match TRBD1. V lost 5 bases and J lost 4; bases outside the gene matches: 9. CDR1 is SGHAT, CDR2 FQNNGV, per germline. This CDR3 has 16 amino acids. The CDR3 spells CASSTHSGQGYNEQFF. CDR3 nucleotide sequence: TGTGCCAGCAGCACCCACTCGGGACAGGGATACAATGAGCAGTTCTTC.

V is TRBV7-9 and J is TRBJ2-7; D is uncertain. V was trimmed by 3 bases and J by 4 bases, leaving 16 bases between them. The CDR3 has 15 amino acids. Germline V lookup: CDR1 SEHNR, CDR2 FQNEAQ (reference sequence). CDR3 in amino acids: CASSLAGSPPYEQYF. CDR3 nucleotide sequence: TGTGCCAGCAGCTTGGCCGGGTCACCCCCTTACGAGCAGTACTTC.

This chain connects TRBV5-6 to TRBJ2-1; 10 bases match TRBD1. Germline CDR1 reads SGHDT; CDR2 reads YYEEEE. V was clipped by 5 bases and J by 8 bases; unmatched bases: 4. CDR3 size: 13 residues. CDR3 bases: TGTGCCAGCAGGCGGGACAGGGGTTATGAGCAGTTCTTC. Protein sequence: CASRRDRGYEQFF.

This clone appeared many times. The gene calls are TRBV7-6 and TRBJ1-1; D is undetermined. Trimming removed 5 bases at V and 0 bases at J, with 7 bases between. This CDR3 has 13 residues. Germline values: CDR1 SGHVS, CDR2 FNYEAQ. The CDR3 nucleotides are TGTGCCAGCAGCACTCAAATGAACACTGAAGCTTTCTTT. Its translation: CASSTQMNTEAFF.

The V and J genes are TRBV19 and TRBJ2-1; D might be TRBD2 (6 bases). V lost 6 bases and J 5 bases, leaving 17 bases between the germline ends. The CDR3 runs to 15 residues. CDR1 is LNHDA, CDR2 SQIVND, per germline (reference sequence). The CDR3 sequence: CASSLFGGDNNEQFF. CDR3 coding DNA: TGTGCCAGTAGCCTATTCGGGGGTGACAACAATGAGCAGTTCTTC.

The chain has TRBV18 and TRBJ1-4, with D possibly TRBD1 on 5 matching bases. The CDR3 sequence is 15 residues long. The V end was cut by 4 bases, the J end by 5 bases, with 14 bases between. Germline CDR1 reads KGHSH; CDR2 reads LQKENI. CDR3: CASSRPGLGNEKLFF. In nucleotides, the CDR3 is TGTGCCAGCTCACGCCCAGGGCTCGGGAATGAAAAACTGTTTTTT. Full variable domain (rest looked up from reference TRBV18 and TRBJ1-4): NAGVMQNPRHLVRRRGQEARLRCSPMKGHSHVYWYRQLPEEGLKFMVYLQKENIIDESGMPKERFSAEFPKEGPSILRIQQVVRGDSAAYFCASSRPGLGNEKLFFGSGTQLSVL.

This rearrangement joins TRBV19 to TRBJ2-3, with D possibly being TRBD2 (6 bases). Trimming pared 6 bases from V and 4 bases from J, leaving 14 bases between. CDR1 and CDR2 (germline): LNHDA, SQIVND (reference sequence). The CDR3 sequence is 14 residues long. The CDR3 reads CASSSIADPDTQYF. CDR3 nucleotides: TGTGCCAGTAGCTCAATAGCGGATCCAGATACGCAGTATTTT.

This clone has a handful of counts. The chain has TRBV19 and TRBJ2-2; D is possibly TRBD2 (7 bases). The CDR3 loop spans 16 amino acids. The germline V gene has CDR1 LNHDA and CDR2 SQIVND (reference sequence). V was shortened by 4 bases and J by 6 bases, with 18 bases between the two germline ends. The CDR3 loop is CASSRGGPILSGELFF. CDR3 nucleotides: TGTGCCAGTAGTAGGGGGGGCCCTATACTCTCCGGGGAGCTGTTTTTT. The entire variable domain, with the rest obtained from reference TRBV19 and TRBJ2-2, is as follows: DGGITQSPKYLFRKEGQNVTLSCEQNLNHDAMYWYRQDPGQGLRLIYYSQIVNDFQKGDIAEGYSVSREKKESFPLTVTSAQKNPTAFYLCASSRGGPILSGELFFGEGSRLTVL.

The DNA of the CDR3 is TGTGCCAGCAGCTTAGGAACGACAGGGAGCACCGGGGAGCTGTTTTTT. This encodes CASSLGTTGSTGELFF. The chain is built from TRBV11-3 and TRBJ2-2; 7 bases map to TRBD1. CDR3 length equals 16 residues. Trimming took 1 base from V and 4 from J; bases not matched to a gene: 6. The germline gives CDR1 SGHNT, CDR2 YENEEA.

There are a few counts of this clone. The chain is built from TRBV6-5 and TRBJ2-3; D may be TRBD1 (6 bases). There are 14 residues in the CDR3. Germline CDR1 is MNHEY and CDR2 is SVGAGI. Trimming cost V 6 bases and J 3 bases, with 13 bases left between them. As DNA, the CDR3 is TGTGCCAGCAGCGCCACAGGGAAGACAGATACGCAGTATTTT. Its translation: CASSATGKTDTQYF.

This clone showed up just once. The chain combines TRBV28 with TRBJ2-1, with 7 positions matching TRBD2. The germline gives CDR1 MDHEN, CDR2 SYDVKM. J lost 8 bases, V lost 10 bases, and 8 bases had no gene match. There are 12 residues in the CDR3. CDR3 loop: CATRTSIDEQFF. CDR3 DNA sequence: TGTGCCACCCGGACTAGTATCGATGAGCAGTTCTTC.

This chain connects TRBV6-5 to TRBJ1-1, with D perhaps TRBD1 (5 bases). The CDR3 totals 12 residues. Germline CDR1 MNHEY, CDR2 SVGAGI. The V end was cut by 7 bases, the J end by 1 base, with 7 bases between. The CDR3 is CASNQGNTEAFF. DNA of the CDR3: TGTGCCAGCAATCAGGGGAACACTGAAGCTTTCTTT.

There are a few counts of this clone. This chain links TRBV12-5 with TRBJ1-2; 10 positions agree with TRBD1. This CDR3 contains 13 residues. The trim removed 6 bases at V and 8 bases at J, leaving 6 bases unmatched. Germline-derived CDR1 and CDR2 are LGHNT and FRNRAP. CDR3 in DNA: TGTGCTAGTGGAACGACAGGGGGCGACGGCTACACCTTC. It is translated as CASGTTGGDGYTF.

The gene calls are TRBV4-2 and TRBJ2-6; TRBD2 matches 8 bases. This CDR3 has 18 residues. Germline lookup yields CDR1 LGHNA and CDR2 YNFKEQ. The CDR3 region is CASGGSGGSSSGANVLTF. The CDR3 bases are TGTGCGTCTGGGGGGAGCGGGGGCTCCAGCTCTGGGGCCAACGTCCTGACTTTC.

The J gene is TRBJ2-1, the V gene TRBV2; D gene ambiguous. Trimming took off 4 bases at V and 2 bases at J, with 6 bases between the two ends. In germline, CDR1 is SNHLY, CDR2 FYNNEI. This CDR3 has 13 amino acids. The CDR3 DNA sequence: TGTGCCAGCAGTGGTCGTCCCTACAATGAGCAGTTCTTC. It encodes CASSGRPYNEQFF.

The chain links TRBV4-3 to TRBJ2-1, with TRBD2 matching over 13 bases. Looked up from germline, CDR1 is LGHNA and CDR2 is YSLEER. The CDR3 covers 18 residues. The junction had 12 bases not matched to a gene; V was cut back by 5 bases and J by 5 bases. The CDR3 region is CASSSRTSGSGGHNEQFF. For the CDR3, the DNA is TGCGCCAGCAGCTCCCGGACTAGCGGGAGTGGGGGCCACAATGAGCAGTTCTTC.

This chain links TRBV19 with TRBJ1-1; tentative D call: TRBD1 (5 bases). The CDR3 contains 13 residues. V lost 9 bases and J 0 bases, leaving 11 bases between the germline ends. Germline V gives CDR1 LNHDA, CDR2 SQIVND (reference sequence). CDR3 sequence reads: CASRGGMNTEAFF. The CDR3 DNA sequence: TGTGCCAGCCGCGGGGGGATGAACACTGAAGCTTTCTTT.

The V gene is TRBV10-3, the J gene TRBJ1-2, with D possibly being TRBD1 (6 bases). This CDR3 region has 12 residues. The V gene lost 6 bases and the J gene lost 6 bases, with 11 bases spanning the gap. Looked up from germline, CDR1 is ENHRY and CDR2 is SYGVKD. In DNA, the CDR3 is TGTGCCATCAGGACAGGCGGTGATGGCTACACCTTC. Its translation is CAIRTGGDGYTF.

The chain carries TRBV5-6 and TRBJ2-2; 9 positions agree with TRBD1. CDR1 SGHDT and CDR2 YYEEEE come from the germline V gene. Trimming cost V 4 bases and J 3 bases; bases outside gene matches: 7. The CDR3 is 16 residues long. The DNA for the CDR3 is TGTGCCAGCAGCACCATAACAGGGGGCTACACCGGGGAGCTGTTTTTT. It specifies CASSTITGGYTGELFF.

This chain joins TRBV27 and TRBJ1-2; 8 bases agree with TRBD1. V lost 6 bases to trimming and J lost 3 bases; unmatched junction nucleotides: 3. From germline, CDR1 is MNHEY and CDR2 SMNVEV (reference sequence). This CDR3 contains 13 residues. CDR3: CASRVQGDYGYTF. The CDR3 DNA reads as TGTGCCAGCAGGGTACAGGGGGACTATGGCTACACCTTC.

The V gene is TRBV5-1, the J gene TRBJ2-7; 10 positions match TRBD1. This CDR3 has 14 residues. Germline CDR1 SGHRS, CDR2 YFSETQ. V dropped 4 bases and J dropped 5; count of bases not matched to a gene: 6. The CDR3 DNA sequence: TGCGCCAGCAGCCAGGGACAGGGGCTCGACGAGCAGTACTTC. Translation: CASSQGQGLDEQYF.

The chain carries TRBV6-5 and TRBJ2-2; D ambiguous. This CDR3 region has 15 residues. The germline V gene encodes CDR1 MNHEY and CDR2 SVGAGI. V was cut by 0 bases and J by 1 base, with 6 bases left in between. The CDR3 DNA reads TGTGCCAGCAGTTACTCTTTCCAGAACACCGGGGAGCTGTTTTTT. Translation gives CASSYSFQNTGELFF.